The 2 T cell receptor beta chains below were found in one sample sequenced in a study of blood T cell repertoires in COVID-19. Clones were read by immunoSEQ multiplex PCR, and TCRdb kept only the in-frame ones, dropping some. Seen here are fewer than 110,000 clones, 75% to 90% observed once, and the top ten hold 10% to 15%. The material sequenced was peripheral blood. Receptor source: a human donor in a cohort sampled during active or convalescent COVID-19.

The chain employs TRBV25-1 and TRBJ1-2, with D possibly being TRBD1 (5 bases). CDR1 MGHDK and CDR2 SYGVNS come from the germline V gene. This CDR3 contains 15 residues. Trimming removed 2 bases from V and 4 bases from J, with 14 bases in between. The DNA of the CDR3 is TGTGCCAGCAGTGAAGATGGGGGGGTAGGCTATGGCTACACCTTC. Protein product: CASSEDGGVGYGYTF.

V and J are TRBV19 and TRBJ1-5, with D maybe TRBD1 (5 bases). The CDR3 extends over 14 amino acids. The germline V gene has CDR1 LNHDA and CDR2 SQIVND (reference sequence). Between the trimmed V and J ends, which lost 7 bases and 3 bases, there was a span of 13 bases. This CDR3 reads CASMGGTHNQPQHF. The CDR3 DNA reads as TGTGCCAGTATGGGGGGAACCCACAATCAGCCCCAGCATTTT.